This T cell receptor (beta chain) was sequenced for a study of glioma-infiltrating T cells after dendritic cell vaccination. Of note for this clone: Its antigen is not known.

The data were produced by immunoSEQ multiplex PCR, yet TCRdb's version contains in-frame clones alone and is incomplete. The sample lists fewer than 90,000 clones; roughly 80% were seen once. Study-level results: TCR clonality showed no direct relationship with survival. Patients with more pretreatment TILs had longer time to progression and survival.

Time point specified: after dendritic cell vaccination, including at tumor progression/relapse. No glioblastoma patient carried an isocitrate dehydrogenase mutation. Specimen: blood, collected after dendritic cell vaccination. The origin of this receptor is a human donor with glioblastoma.

The CDR3 sequence: CASSPGQGLNTEAFF. CDR3 nucleotides: TGTGCCAGCTCACCGGGACAGGGGTTGAACACTGAAGCTTTCTTT. The chain recombines TRBV18 with TRBJ1-1; 10 nucleotides align to TRBD1. V lost 3 bases and J lost 0; bases outside the gene matches: 1. CDR1 and CDR2 (germline): KGHSH, LQKENI. CDR3 size: 15 residues.